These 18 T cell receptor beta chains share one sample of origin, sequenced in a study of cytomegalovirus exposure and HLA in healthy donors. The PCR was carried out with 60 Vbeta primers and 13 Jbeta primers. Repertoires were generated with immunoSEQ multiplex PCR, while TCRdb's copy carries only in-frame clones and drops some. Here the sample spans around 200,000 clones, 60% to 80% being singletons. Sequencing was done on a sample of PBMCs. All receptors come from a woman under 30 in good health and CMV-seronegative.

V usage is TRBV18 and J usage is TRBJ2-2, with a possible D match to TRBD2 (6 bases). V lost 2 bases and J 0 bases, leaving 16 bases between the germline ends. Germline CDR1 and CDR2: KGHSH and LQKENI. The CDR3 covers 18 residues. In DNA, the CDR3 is TGTGCCAGCTCACCAGTCGGGAGAGGAGTCGCGAACACCGGGGAGCTGTTTTTT. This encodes CASSPVGRGVANTGELFF.

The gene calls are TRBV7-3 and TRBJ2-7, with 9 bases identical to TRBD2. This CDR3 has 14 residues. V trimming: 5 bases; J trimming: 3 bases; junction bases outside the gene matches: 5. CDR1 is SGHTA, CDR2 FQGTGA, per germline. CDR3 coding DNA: TGTGCCAGCAGCCCAATAGCGGGGGACTACGAGCAGTACTTC. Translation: CASSPIAGDYEQYF.

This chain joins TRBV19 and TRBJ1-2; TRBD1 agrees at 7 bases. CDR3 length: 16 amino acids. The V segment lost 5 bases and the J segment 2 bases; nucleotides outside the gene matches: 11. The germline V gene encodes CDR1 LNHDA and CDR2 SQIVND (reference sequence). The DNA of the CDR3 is TGTGCCAGTAGTCGGTCTGCGGGACAGAAAAACTATGGCTACACCTTC. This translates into CASSRSAGQKNYGYTF.

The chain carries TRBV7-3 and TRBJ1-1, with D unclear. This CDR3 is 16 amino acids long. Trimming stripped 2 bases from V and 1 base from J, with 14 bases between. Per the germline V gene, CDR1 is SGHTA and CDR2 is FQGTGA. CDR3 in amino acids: CASSLQAVPQNTEAFF. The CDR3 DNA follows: TGTGCCAGCAGCTTACAGGCCGTCCCCCAGAACACTGAAGCTTTCTTT.

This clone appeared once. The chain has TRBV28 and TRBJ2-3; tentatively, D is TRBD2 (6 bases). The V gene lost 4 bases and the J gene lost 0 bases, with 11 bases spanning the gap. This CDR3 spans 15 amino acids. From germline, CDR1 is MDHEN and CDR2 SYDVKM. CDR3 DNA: TGTGCCAGCAGTTCGGGACTCTCTAGCACAGATACGCAGTATTTT. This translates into CASSSGLSSTDTQYF. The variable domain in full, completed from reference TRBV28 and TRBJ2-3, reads DVKVTQSSRYLVKRTGEKVFLECVQDMDHENMFWYRQDPGLGLRLIYFSYDVKMKEKGDIPEGYSVSREKKERFSLILESASTNQTSMYLCASSSGLSSTDTQYFGPGTRLTVL.

The CDR3 protein is CASSDRSRGSNQPQHF. Written as DNA, the CDR3 is TGTGCCAGCAGTGACCGTAGCAGGGGTAGCAATCAGCCCCAGCATTTT. This chain links TRBV6-1 with TRBJ1-5; D possibly corresponds to TRBD1 (6 bases). Germline CDR1 reads MNHNS; CDR2 reads SASEGT. V lost 3 bases, J lost 0 bases, and 12 bases lay in between. This CDR3 has 16 amino acids.

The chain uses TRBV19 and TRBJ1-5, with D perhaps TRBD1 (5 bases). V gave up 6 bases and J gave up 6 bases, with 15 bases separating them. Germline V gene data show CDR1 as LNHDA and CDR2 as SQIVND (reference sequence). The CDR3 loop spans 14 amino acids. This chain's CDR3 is CASSPGEVGQPQHF. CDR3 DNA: TGTGCCAGTAGCCCGGGGGAGGTTGGTCAGCCCCAGCATTTT.

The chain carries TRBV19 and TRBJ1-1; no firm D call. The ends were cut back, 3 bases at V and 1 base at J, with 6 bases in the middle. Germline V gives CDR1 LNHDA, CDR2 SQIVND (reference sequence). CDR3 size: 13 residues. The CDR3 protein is CASSITENTEAFF. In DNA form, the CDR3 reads TGTGCCAGTAGTATCACAGAGAACACTGAAGCTTTCTTT.

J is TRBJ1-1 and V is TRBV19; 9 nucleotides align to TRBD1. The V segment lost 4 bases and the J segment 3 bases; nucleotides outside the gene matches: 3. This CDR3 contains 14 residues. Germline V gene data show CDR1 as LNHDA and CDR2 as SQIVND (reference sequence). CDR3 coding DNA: TGTGCCAGTAGTAAACAGGGGGCAGACACTGAAGCTTTCTTT. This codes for CASSKQGADTEAFF.

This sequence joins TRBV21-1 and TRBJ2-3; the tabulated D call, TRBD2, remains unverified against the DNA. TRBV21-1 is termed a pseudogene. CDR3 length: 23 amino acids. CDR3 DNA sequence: TGTGCCAGCAGCAATGGGGGGTACAGTACAGGACAACGAAATATAACTAGCACAGATACGCAGTATTTT. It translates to CASSNGGYSTGQRNITSTDTQYF.

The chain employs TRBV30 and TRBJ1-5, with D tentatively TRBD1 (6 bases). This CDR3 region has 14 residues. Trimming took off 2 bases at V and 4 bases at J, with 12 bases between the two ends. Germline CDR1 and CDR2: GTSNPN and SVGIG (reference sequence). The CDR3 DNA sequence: TGTGCCTGGAGTCTAGGGGGGGGAAATCAGCCCCAGCATTTT. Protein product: CAWSLGGGNQPQHF.

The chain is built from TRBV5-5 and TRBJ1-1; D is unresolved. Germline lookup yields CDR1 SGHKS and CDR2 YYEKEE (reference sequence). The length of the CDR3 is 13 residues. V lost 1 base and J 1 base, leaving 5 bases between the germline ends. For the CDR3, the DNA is TGTGCCAGCAGCTTGTCCAGGAACACTGAAGCTTTCTTT. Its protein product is CASSLSRNTEAFF.

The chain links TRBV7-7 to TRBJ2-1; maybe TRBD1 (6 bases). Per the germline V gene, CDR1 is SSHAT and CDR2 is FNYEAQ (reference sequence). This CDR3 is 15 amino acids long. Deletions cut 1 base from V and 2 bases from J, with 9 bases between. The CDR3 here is CASSLGQGTYNEQFF. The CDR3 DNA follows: TGTGCCAGCAGCTTAGGCCAGGGGACCTACAATGAGCAGTTCTTC.

The CDR3 loop reads CASSPPPQGYGYTF. Written as DNA, the CDR3 is TGTGCCAGCAGCCCGCCACCACAGGGGTATGGCTACACCTTC. This rearrangement joins TRBV7-9 to TRBJ1-2; 7 nucleotides line up with TRBD1. The CDR3 runs to 14 residues. Germline V gene data show CDR1 as SEHNR and CDR2 as FQNEAQ (reference sequence). The V segment lost 5 bases and the J segment 5 bases; nucleotides outside the gene matches: 8.

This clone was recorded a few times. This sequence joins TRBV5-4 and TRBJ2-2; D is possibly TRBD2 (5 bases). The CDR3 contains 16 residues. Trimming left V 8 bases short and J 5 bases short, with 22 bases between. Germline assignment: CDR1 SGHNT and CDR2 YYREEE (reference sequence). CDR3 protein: CASSRGLIPGTGELFF. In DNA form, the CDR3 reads TGTGCCAGTTCGCGCGGACTGATCCCCGGGACCGGGGAGCTGTTTTTT.

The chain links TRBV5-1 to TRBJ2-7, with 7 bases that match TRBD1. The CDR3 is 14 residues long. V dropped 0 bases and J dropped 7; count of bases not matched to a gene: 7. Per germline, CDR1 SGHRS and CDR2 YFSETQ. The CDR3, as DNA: TGCGCCAGCAGCTTGGAAGGGGGCCGATTGGAGCAGTACTTC. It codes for CASSLEGGRLEQYF. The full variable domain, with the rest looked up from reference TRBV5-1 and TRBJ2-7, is KAGVTQTPRYLIKTRGQQVTLSCSPISGHRSVSWYQQTPGQGLQFLFEYFSETQRNKGNFPGRFSGRQFSNSRSEMNVSTLELGDSALYLCASSLEGGRLEQYFGPGTRLTVT.

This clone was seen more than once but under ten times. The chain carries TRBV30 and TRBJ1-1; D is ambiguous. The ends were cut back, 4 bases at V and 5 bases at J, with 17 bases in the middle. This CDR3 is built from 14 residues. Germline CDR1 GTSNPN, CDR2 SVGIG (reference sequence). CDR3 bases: TGTGCCTGGAACAACCACATATCGCGGACTGAAGCTTTCTTT. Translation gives CAWNNHISRTEAFF.

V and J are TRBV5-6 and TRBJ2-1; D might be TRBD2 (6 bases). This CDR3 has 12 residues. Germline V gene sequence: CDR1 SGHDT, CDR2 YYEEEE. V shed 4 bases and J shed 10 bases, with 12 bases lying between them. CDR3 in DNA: TGTGCCAGCAGCCGACTAGTTGGGGAGCAGTTCTTC. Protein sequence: CASSRLVGEQFF. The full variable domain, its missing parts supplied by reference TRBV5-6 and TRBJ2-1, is DAGVTQSPTHLIKTRGQQVTLRCSPKSGHDTVSWYQQALGQGPQFIFQYYEEEERQRGNFPDRFSGHQFPNYSSELNVNALLLGDSALYLCASSRLVGEQFFGPGTRLTVL.